This entry concerns a single TCR beta chain. This specimen comes from a study of cytomegalovirus exposure and HLA in healthy donors. V was pared by 7 bases and J by 2 bases, with 4 bases of the junction left unmatched. Germline CDR1 reads SQVTM; CDR2 reads ANQGSEA. The CDR3 runs to 12 residues. The study ran its PCR with 60 Vbeta and 13 Jbeta primers. Libraries were prepared by immunoSEQ multiplex PCR; TCRdb keeps only in-frame clonotypes and omits some of them. The profile shows approximately 100,000 clones, 77% of them singletons. The specimen sequenced was PBMCs. The clonotype originates from a woman aged 40 to 50 in good health and CMV-seronegative. The chain is built from TRBV29-1 and TRBJ1-2, with TRBD1 matching over 7 bases. CDR3 bases: TGCAGCGCAGGACAGGAAAACTATGGCTACACCTTC. Its protein is CSAGQENYGYTF.